What follows describes a single T cell receptor (beta chain). Produced via immunoSEQ multiplex PCR; TCRdb's table is partial and in-frame only. This table has 270,000 or so clones, 85% appearing once. The data were obtained in a study of blood T cell repertoires in COVID-19. On the study more broadly: Donors in the United States, Italy and Spain gave samples during acute or convalescent COVID-19. T cells, B-cell-depleted T cells, or PBMCs provided the cDNA or gDNA that served as material.

The CDR3 has 16 amino acids. The V segment lost 0 bases and the J segment 5 bases; nucleotides outside the gene matches: 9. Germline V gene lookup returns CDR1 MNHNY and CDR2 SVGAGI (reference sequence). The rearrangement joins TRBV6-6 to TRBJ2-5; 7 bases are a match to TRBD2. This sequence originates from a human donor in a cohort sampled during active COVID-19. The specimen sequenced was peripheral blood. The CDR3 region is CASSYSGGRVGETQYF. Written as DNA, the CDR3 is TGTGCCAGCAGTTACTCTGGTGGGAGGGTGGGGGAGACCCAGTACTTC.